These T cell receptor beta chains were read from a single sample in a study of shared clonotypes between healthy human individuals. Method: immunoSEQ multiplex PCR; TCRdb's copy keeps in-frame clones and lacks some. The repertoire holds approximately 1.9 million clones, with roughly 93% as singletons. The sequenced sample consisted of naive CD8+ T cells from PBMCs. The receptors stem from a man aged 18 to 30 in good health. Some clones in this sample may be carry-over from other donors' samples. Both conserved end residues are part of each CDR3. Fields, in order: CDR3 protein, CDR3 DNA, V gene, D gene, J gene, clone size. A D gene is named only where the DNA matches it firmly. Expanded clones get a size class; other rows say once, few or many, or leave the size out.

CDR3 protein: CASSLAVAGNEQYF; CDR3 DNA: TGTGCCAGCAGCTTAGCAGTTGCGGGGAACGAGCAGTACTTC; V gene: TRBV7-6; D gene: -; J gene: TRBJ2-7; clone size: -
CDR3 protein: CSVGQGRTYNEQFF; CDR3 DNA: TGCAGCGTAGGACAGGGGAGGACCTACAATGAGCAGTTCTTC; V gene: TRBV29-1; D gene: TRBD1; J gene: TRBJ2-1; clone size: -
CDR3 protein: CASHGAPYGYTF; CDR3 DNA: TGTGCCAGCCACGGAGCTCCCTATGGCTACACCTTC; V gene: TRBV6-5; D gene: -; J gene: TRBJ1-2; clone size: -
CDR3 protein: CASSPRTGFGYEQYF; CDR3 DNA: TGTGCCAGCAGTCCCAGGACAGGTTTTGGATACGAGCAGTACTTC; V gene: TRBV27; D gene: TRBD1; J gene: TRBJ2-7; clone size: -
CDR3 protein: CASSDRGGETQYF; CDR3 DNA: TGTGCCAGCAGCGACAGGGGCGGAGAGACCCAGTACTTC; V gene: TRBV6-5; D gene: TRBD1; J gene: TRBJ2-5; clone size: -
CDR3 protein: CASSFDGASYNEQFF; CDR3 DNA: TGTGCCAGCAGCTTTGACGGGGCCTCCTACAATGAGCAGTTCTTC; V gene: TRBV7-9; D gene: -; J gene: TRBJ2-1; clone size: -
CDR3 protein: CASSVSPGNEQYF; CDR3 DNA: TGTGCCAGCAGCGTAAGTCCGGGGAACGAGCAGTACTTC; V gene: TRBV9; D gene: -; J gene: TRBJ2-7; clone size: -
CDR3 protein: CASSEVRLAGSTDTQYF; CDR3 DNA: TGTGCCAGCAGTGAAGTTCGACTAGCGGGAAGCACAGATACGCAGTATTTT; V gene: TRBV6-1; D gene: TRBD2; J gene: TRBJ2-3; clone size: once
CDR3 protein: CASSSTRTGGEGQPQHF; CDR3 DNA: TGTGCCAGCAGCTCGACCCGGACAGGGGGCGAGGGTCAGCCCCAGCATTTT; V gene: TRBV5-6; D gene: TRBD1; J gene: TRBJ1-5; clone size: -
CDR3 protein: CATSRDRGRGYGYTF; CDR3 DNA: TGTGCCACCAGCAGAGATCGGGGCAGGGGATACGGCTACACCTTC; V gene: TRBV15; D gene: -; J gene: TRBJ1-2; clone size: -
CDR3 protein: CASSVGEGHEQFF; CDR3 DNA: TGTGCCAGCAGCGTAGGAGAGGGCCATGAGCAGTTCTTC; V gene: TRBV9; D gene: -; J gene: TRBJ2-1; clone size: -
CDR3 protein: CASSPPPGPNEQFF; CDR3 DNA: TGTGCCAGCAGTCCCCCCCCGGGACCTAATGAGCAGTTCTTC; V gene: TRBV28; D gene: -; J gene: TRBJ2-1; clone size: -
CDR3 protein: CASSYAPPAESYEQYF; CDR3 DNA: TGTGCCAGCAGTTACGCCCCCCCTGCAGAGTCCTACGAGCAGTACTTC; V gene: TRBV6-5; D gene: -; J gene: TRBJ2-7; clone size: -
CDR3 protein: CASRSAAALYGYTF; CDR3 DNA: TGTGCCAGCCGTTCCGCGGCAGCCCTCTATGGCTACACCTTC; V gene: TRBV27; D gene: -; J gene: TRBJ1-2; clone size: -
CDR3 protein: CASRGDRTGELFF; CDR3 DNA: TGCGCCAGCAGGGGGGACAGAACCGGGGAGCTGTTTTTT; V gene: TRBV10-2; D gene: TRBD1; J gene: TRBJ2-2; clone size: -
CDR3 protein: CSVEPGGTEAFF; CDR3 DNA: TGCAGCGTTGAACCAGGGGGGACTGAAGCTTTCTTT; V gene: TRBV29-1; D gene: TRBD1; J gene: TRBJ1-1; clone size: -
CDR3 protein: CATHPRTSGRRYEQFF; CDR3 DNA: TGTGCCACCCACCCGAGGACTAGCGGGAGAAGGTATGAGCAGTTCTTC; V gene: TRBV27; D gene: TRBD2; J gene: TRBJ2-1; clone size: once
CDR3 protein: CASSSLYRYQETQYF; CDR3 DNA: TGTGCCAGCAGTTCACTCTACAGGTACCAAGAGACCCAGTACTTC; V gene: TRBV28; D gene: -; J gene: TRBJ2-5; clone size: once
CDR3 protein: CASSYLLGYEQYF; CDR3 DNA: TGTGCCAGCAGTTATCTCCTAGGGTACGAGCAGTACTTC; V gene: TRBV6-5; D gene: -; J gene: TRBJ2-7; clone size: -
CDR3 protein: CSAILAGGGGEQYF; CDR3 DNA: TGCAGCGCAATCCTAGCGGGAGGCGGAGGGGAGCAGTACTTC; V gene: TRBV29-1; D gene: TRBD2; J gene: TRBJ2-5; clone size: -
CDR3 protein: CASSPRPPSGSYNEQFF; CDR3 DNA: TGTGCCAGCAGCCCTCGCCCCCCTAGCGGGAGCTACAATGAGCAGTTCTTC; V gene: TRBV7-9; D gene: TRBD2; J gene: TRBJ2-1; clone size: -
CDR3 protein: CASSLVKGGYTF; CDR3 DNA: TGTGCCAGCAGTTTAGTAAAAGGTGGCTACACCTTC; V gene: TRBV28; D gene: -; J gene: TRBJ1-2; clone size: few
CDR3 protein: CASSFGGFADTQYF; CDR3 DNA: TGTGCCAGCAGCTTTGGGGGATTTGCAGATACGCAGTATTTT; V gene: TRBV5-6; D gene: -; J gene: TRBJ2-3; clone size: -
CDR3 protein: CASSSLGSGELFF; CDR3 DNA: TGTGCCAGCAGTAGCTTAGGGTCTGGGGAGCTGTTTTTT; V gene: TRBV27; D gene: -; J gene: TRBJ2-2; clone size: -
CDR3 protein: CASSQAKFDRAYEQYF; CDR3 DNA: TGCGCCAGCAGCCAAGCCAAGTTTGACAGGGCCTACGAGCAGTACTTC; V gene: TRBV4-3; D gene: TRBD1; J gene: TRBJ2-7; clone size: -
CDR3 protein: CASSVSGQGRNYGYTF; CDR3 DNA: TGTGCCAGCAGCGTATCTGGACAGGGTCGGAACTATGGCTACACCTTC; V gene: TRBV9; D gene: TRBD1; J gene: TRBJ1-2; clone size: -
CDR3 protein: CASTLKGRLAYEQYF; CDR3 DNA: TGTGCCAGCACCCTCAAAGGGAGATTAGCCTACGAGCAGTACTTC; V gene: TRBV7-8; D gene: -; J gene: TRBJ2-7; clone size: once
CDR3 protein: CASSPWDRAADTQYF; CDR3 DNA: TGTGCCAGCAGCCCGTGGGACAGGGCCGCAGATACGCAGTATTTT; V gene: TRBV7-9; D gene: TRBD1; J gene: TRBJ2-3; clone size: -